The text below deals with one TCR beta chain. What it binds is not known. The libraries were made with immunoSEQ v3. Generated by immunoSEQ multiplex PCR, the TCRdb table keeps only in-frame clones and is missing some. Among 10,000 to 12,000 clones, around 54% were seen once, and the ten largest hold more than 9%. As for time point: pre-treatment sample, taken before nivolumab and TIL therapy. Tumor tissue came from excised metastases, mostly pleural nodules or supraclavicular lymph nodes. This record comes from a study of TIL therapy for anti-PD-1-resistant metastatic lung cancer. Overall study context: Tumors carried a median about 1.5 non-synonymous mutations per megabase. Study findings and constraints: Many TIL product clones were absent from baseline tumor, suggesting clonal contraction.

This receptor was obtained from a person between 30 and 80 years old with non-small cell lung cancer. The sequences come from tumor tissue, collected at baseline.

CDR3 coding DNA: TGTGCCAGCAGCTTTCTTAATCAGCCCCAGCATTTT. The encoded protein is CASSFLNQPQHF. The gene calls are TRBV7-6 and TRBJ1-5; D not certain. Germline V CDR1 and CDR2: SGHVS, FNYEAQ. The CDR3 length is 12 residues. Trimming left V 3 bases short and J 4 bases short, with 4 bases between.